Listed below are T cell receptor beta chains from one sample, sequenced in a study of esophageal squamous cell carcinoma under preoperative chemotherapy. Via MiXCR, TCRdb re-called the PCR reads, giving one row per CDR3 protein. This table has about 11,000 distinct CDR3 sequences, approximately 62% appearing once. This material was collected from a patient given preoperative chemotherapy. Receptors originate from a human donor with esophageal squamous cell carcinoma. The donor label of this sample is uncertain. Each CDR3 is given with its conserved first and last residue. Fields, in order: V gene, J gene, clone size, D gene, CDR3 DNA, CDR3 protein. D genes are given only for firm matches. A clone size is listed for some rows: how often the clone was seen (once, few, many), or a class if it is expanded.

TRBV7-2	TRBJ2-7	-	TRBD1	TGTGCCAGCAGCTTTCGTAGGGACAGGGGCTACGAGCAGTACTTC	CASSFRRDRGYEQYF
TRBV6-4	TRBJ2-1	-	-	TGTGCCAGCAGTGCCTTGGGTCGTACCGGTTACAATGAGCAGTTCTTC	CASSALGRTGYNEQFF
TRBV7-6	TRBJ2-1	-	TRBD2	TGTGCCAGCAGCTCCGGGACTAGCGGGTTCAGCTCCTACAATGAGCAGTTCTTC	CASSSGTSGFSSYNEQFF
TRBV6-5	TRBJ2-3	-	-	TGTGCCAGCAGTTACTCGGAGGGGATAGATACGCAGTATTTT	CASSYSEGIDTQYF
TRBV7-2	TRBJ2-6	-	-	TGTGCCAGCAGCTCGGACCTTCCCGGAGCCAACGTCCTGACTTTC	CASSSDLPGANVLTF
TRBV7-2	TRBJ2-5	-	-	TGTGCCAGCAGCTTAAGTAAGGGGAGCTGGGAGACCCAGTACTTC	CASSLSKGSWETQYF
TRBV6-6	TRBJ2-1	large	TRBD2	TGTGCCAGCAGTTCCCTGCCCGGGGGGAATGAGCAGTTCTTC	CASSSLPGGNEQFF
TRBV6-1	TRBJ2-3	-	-	TGTGCCAGCAGGGAATTTGGGGGCCGCGACCCAGAGACGCAGTATTTT	CASREFGGRDPETQYF
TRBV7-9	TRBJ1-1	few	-	TGTGCCAGCCTCGGACTGACAGTACTGAACACTGAAGCTTTCTTT	CASLGLTVLNTEAFF
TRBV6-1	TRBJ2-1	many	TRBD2	TGTGCCAGCAGGCCGGGACTAGGTTCCCCCCAGAATGAGCAGTTCTTC	CASRPGLGSPQNEQFF
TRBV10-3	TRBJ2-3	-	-	TGTGCCACGGGGGTGAGTGCCAAAAATACTCAGTATTTT	CATGVSAKNTQYF
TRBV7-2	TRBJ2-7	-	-	TGTGCCAGCAGCTTAGCCCAGAATAAGGTCCACGAGCAGTACTTC	CASSLAQNKVHEQYF
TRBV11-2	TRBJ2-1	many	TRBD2	TGTGCCAGCAGCCAGACCGGGAGGGACTACAATGAGCAGTTCTTC	CASSQTGRDYNEQFF
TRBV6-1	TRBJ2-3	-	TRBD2	TGTGCCAGCAGCGCGGGGAGCGGGGACCGCAGCCAAGATACGCAGTATTTC	CASSAGSGDRSQDTQYF
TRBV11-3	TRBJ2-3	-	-	TGTGCCAGCAGCTCTGGCGCCGGGGTAGTGGATACGCAGTATTTT	CASSSGAGVVDTQYF
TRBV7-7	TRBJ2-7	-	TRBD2	TGTGCTAGCAGCTTAGATGCTAGCGGGAGGGCGAATGAGCAGTACTTC	CASSLDASGRANEQYF
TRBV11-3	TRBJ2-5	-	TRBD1	TGTGCCAGCAGTCGGACAGGGAATTTCCCAGAGACGCAGTATTTC	CASSRTGNFPETQYF
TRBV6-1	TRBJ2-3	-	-	TGTGCCAGCGGGGAACTTGGGGGAAGCTACAAAGAGACGCAGTATTTT	CASGELGGSYKETQYF
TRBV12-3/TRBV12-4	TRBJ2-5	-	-	TGTGCCAGCAGTTTTGACCTGGTGGAGACCCAGTACTTC	CASSFDLVETQYF
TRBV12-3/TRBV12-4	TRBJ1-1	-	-	TGTGCCAGCAGTTTGGGGGTTGAAGCTTTCTTT	CASSLGVEAFF